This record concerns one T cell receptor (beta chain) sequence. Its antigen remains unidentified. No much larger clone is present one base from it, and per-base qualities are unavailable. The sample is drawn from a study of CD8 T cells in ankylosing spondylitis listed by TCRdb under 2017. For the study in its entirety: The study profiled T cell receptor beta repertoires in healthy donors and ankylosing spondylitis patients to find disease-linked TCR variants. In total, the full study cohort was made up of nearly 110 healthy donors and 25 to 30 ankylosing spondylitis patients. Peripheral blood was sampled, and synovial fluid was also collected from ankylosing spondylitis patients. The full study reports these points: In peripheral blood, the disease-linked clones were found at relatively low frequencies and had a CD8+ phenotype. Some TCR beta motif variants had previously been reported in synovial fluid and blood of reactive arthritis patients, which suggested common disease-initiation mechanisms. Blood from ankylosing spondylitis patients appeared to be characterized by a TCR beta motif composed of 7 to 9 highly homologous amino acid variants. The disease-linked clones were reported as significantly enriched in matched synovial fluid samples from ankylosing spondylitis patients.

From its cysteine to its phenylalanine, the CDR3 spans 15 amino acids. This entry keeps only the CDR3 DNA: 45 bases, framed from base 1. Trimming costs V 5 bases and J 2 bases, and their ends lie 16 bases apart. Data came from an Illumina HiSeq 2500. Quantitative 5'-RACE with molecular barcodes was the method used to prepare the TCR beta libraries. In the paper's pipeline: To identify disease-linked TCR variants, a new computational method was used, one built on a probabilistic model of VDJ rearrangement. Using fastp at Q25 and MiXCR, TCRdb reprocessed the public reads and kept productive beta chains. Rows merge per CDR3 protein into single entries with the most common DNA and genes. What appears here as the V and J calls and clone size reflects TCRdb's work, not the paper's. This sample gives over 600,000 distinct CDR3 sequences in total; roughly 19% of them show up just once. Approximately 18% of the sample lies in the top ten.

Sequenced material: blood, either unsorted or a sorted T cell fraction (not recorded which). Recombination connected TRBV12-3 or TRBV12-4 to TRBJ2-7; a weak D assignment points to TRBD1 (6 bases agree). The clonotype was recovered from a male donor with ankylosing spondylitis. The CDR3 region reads CASSIALRGPYEQYF. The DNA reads TGTGCCAGCAGTATTGCACTCAGGGGTCCCTACGAGCAGTACTTC.